The source of this T cell receptor (beta chain) is a study of shared clonotypes between healthy human individuals (dated by TCRdb to 2018 to 2020). As for the study more broadly: Three men and two women, aged 18 to 49 years, made up the cohort. For each donor, three plates each were used for CD4 naive and CD4 memory, two plates were used for CD8 naive, and one plate was used for CD8 memory. To estimate repertoire size and how much clonotype sharing occurs between individuals, the study deeply sequenced the blood TCR repertoires of several healthy adults. Different laboratories and diverse techniques were used to prepare libraries and sequence TCR repertoires, to increase sequencing depth and limit assay-specific biases. Between about 0.94 and 8.9 billion PBMCs per donor were obtained by leukapheresis. Paper-wide results and their limitations: Across a handful of donors, around 5% of naive CD4, 3.5% of naive CD8, 2% to 2.5% of memory CD4, and 0.4% of memory CD8 clonotypes were shared. Compared with non-shared clonotypes, the clonotypes found in all four sorted-subset donors had higher generation probabilities. Because the study included only a small number of donors, the genetic and exposure-history diversity represented was limited. Naive subsets generally had larger estimated clonotype richness than memory subsets. Even with the large sequencing depth, rarefaction of the sorted-subset datasets indicated that sequencing was incomplete. Pairwise subsampling indicated that sequencing depth was expected to affect the degree of clonotype sharing among donors. Sampling was restricted to blood, and TCR repertoires in tissues likely differ from the TCR repertoires found in blood.

TCR CDR3 regions were amplified from genomic DNA by multiplex PCR using the deep immunoSEQ assay. Genomic DNA extracted from each cell subset was distributed evenly over all wells of several immunoSEQ 96-well plates, and each plate served as one replicate. For sorted subsets, about 0.2 ug genomic DNA, equal to some 28,000 T cell genomes, was loaded into each replicate PCR. Purified libraries were quantified with a Qubit 3.0 fluorometer, sized on a Bioanalyzer 2100, and re-quantified with the KAPA Library Quantification kit. Every immunoSEQ 96-well plate was sequenced on a separate single-read 150-cycle Illumina NextSeq 550 flow cell. Regarding the original processing steps: Because only junctional sequences without quality scores were contained in the immunoSEQ output, filtering matching that applied to full-length reads could not be performed. Sequences were annotated with PyIR, a Python wrapper for IgBLAST v1.9, and V/J genes and CDR3 were assigned using IMGT germline references. Any read was removed if the V/J assignment was weak (E-value above 1e-6), the CDR3 was missing, or the read contained stop codons, out-of-frame junctions, or ambiguous translated residues. A V3J clonotype was defined by an identical inferred V gene, J gene, and CDR3 amino acid sequence. Percentage overlap between repertoires was calculated by dividing the number of shared unique clonotypes by the size of the smaller repertoire. Three approaches were used to assess repertoire richness: RTK rarefaction, the Chao1 estimator, and Recon v2.1 estimates of unobserved clonotypes. Generation probabilities for all TCRbeta clonotypes obtained by the gDNA method from a handful of donors were computed using OLGA. What TCRdb holds here is the immuneACCESS table cut down to in-frame rearrangements. Part of the clones is not present; checked against another copy, under half of the missing clones reflect an unresolved V gene, and the others are unexplained. Clone size and the V and J calls come from that table; the DNA yielded D and trimming. The sample yields about 2 million clones; 85% to 95% were counted once. The top ten clonotypes cover roughly 0.13% of the sample.

The donors were healthy, HIV-negative adults with no recently reported acute infections or vaccinations. All donors were Caucasian adults living in Nashville, Tennessee, USA. CD4+ T cells were enriched by magnetic negative selection, after which naive cells were positively selected on CD45RA and the negative fraction was taken as the memory subset. Blood was collected by leukapheresis, and PBMCs were isolated by Ficoll-Histopaque density gradient centrifugation and then cryopreserved in liquid nitrogen vapor phase. Analytical flow cytometry was used to check the purity and quantity of each magnetically sorted T cell population. Genomic DNA was isolated from every sorted fraction and measured by UV absorbance on a Nanodrop 2000c. Of note for this clone: Its antigen remains unidentified. Base qualities are not at hand, and no much larger clone is one base apart.

Input material: naive CD4+ T cells sorted from blood. The cell subset or site label, read with the paper, signifies: CD45RA+ positively selected. The sequence came from a man aged 18 to 30 in good health.

In nucleotides, the sequence is TGTGCCAGCAGTTCAACCCCCGGGACAGGGGATGAAAAACTGTTTTTT. It specifies CASSSTPGTGDEKLFF. The chain joins TRBV28 to TRBJ1-4; 10 bases in between match TRBD1. Including the terminal cysteine and phenylalanine, the CDR3 comprises 16 residues. Of all the DNA, just the CDR3 is kept, 48 bases in frame from base 1. Trimming removed 4 bases from V and 6 bases from J; the gene matches leave 8 bases unexplained. The germline V gene sets CDR1 to MDHEN and CDR2 to SYDVKM.